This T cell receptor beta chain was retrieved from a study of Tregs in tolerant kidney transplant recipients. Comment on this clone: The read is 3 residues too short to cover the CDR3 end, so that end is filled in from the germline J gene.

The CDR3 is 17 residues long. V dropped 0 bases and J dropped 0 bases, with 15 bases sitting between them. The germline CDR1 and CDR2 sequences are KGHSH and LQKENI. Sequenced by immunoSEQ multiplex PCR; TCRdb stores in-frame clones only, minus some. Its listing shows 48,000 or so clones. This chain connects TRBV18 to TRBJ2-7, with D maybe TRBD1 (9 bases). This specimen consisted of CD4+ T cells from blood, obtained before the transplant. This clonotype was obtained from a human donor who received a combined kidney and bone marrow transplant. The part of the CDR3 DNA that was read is TGTGCCAGCTCACCACCCGGGACAGGGACTAGCTCCTACGAG. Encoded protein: CASSPPGTGTSSYE. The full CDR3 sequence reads CASSPPGTGTSSYEQYF.